The clone carrying this T cell receptor beta chain was detected only a few times. The data stem from a study of cytomegalovirus exposure and HLA in healthy donors. CDR1 and CDR2 (germline): SGHDT, YYEEEE. The CDR3 is 15 residues long. V was clipped by 3 bases and J by 7 bases, with 17 bases between them. PCR used 60 Vbeta primers and 13 Jbeta primers. Only in-frame clones appear in the TCRdb table, and some are missing; sequencing was by immunoSEQ multiplex PCR. Of about 120,000 clones in the sample, approximately 69% were seen once. This chain uses TRBV5-6 with TRBJ1-5; D possibly corresponds to TRBD1 (6 bases). The TCR originated in a woman aged 45-60 years in good health and CMV-seropositive. The sequenced sample was PBMCs. The CDR3, as DNA: TGTGCCAGCAGCTCGACAGACAGGCCGGCCCAGCCCCAGCATTTT. Residues: CASSSTDRPAQPQHF.